This T cell receptor beta chain derives from a study of shared T cell receptors in the human thymus. Assay used: immunoSEQ multiplex PCR; TCRdb lists only in-frame clones, some missing. In the table there are hundreds of thousands of clones, approximately 87% of which are singletons. V lost 4 bases to trimming and J lost 5 bases, with 24 bases between them. Germline CDR1 SGHDT, CDR2 YYEEEE. This CDR3 spans 17 amino acids. These data also featured in a second study, about human thymus T cells. As that study records: Unrelated individuals were reported by related research to share highly overlapping thymic repertoires.

Input material: thymocytes. The clonotype comes from a boy under three years old with a congenital heart defect. This chain links TRBV5-6 with TRBJ1-1; possibly TRBD1 for D (6 bases). The CDR3 is CASSPSGVQGNRTEAFF. DNA for the CDR3: TGTGCCAGCAGCCCCTCTGGTGTCCAGGGGAATAGAACTGAAGCTTTCTTT.